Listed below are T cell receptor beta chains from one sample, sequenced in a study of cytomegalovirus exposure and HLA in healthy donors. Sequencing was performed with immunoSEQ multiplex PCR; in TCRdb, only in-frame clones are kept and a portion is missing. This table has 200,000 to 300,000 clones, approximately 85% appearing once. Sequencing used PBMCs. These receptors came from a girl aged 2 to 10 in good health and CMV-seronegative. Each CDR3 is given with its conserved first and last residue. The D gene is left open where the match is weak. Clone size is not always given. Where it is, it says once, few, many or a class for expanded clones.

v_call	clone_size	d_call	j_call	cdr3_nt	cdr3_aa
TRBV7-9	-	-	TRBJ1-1	TGTTCCAGCAGCTCCATGAACACTGAAGCTTTCTTT	CSSSSMNTEAFF
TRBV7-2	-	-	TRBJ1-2	TGTGCCAGCAGCTTAGTAGAGGCGGGGATCAACTATGGCTACACCTTC	CASSLVEAGINYGYTF
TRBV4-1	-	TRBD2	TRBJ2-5	TGCGCCAGCAGCCAAGATCGGCTAGCGGGGGGAGGGGTGGAGACCCAGTACTTC	CASSQDRLAGGGVETQYF
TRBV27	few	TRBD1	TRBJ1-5	TGTGCCAGCAGTCCCACGACAGGGGGAATAAGACAGCCCCAGCATTTT	CASSPTTGGIRQPQHF
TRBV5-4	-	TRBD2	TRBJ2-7	TGTGCCAGCAGCTTAAGTAGCGGGAGCCAATACGAGCAGTACTTC	CASSLSSGSQYEQYF
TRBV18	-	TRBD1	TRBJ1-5	TGTGCCAGCTCACCACGAGACAGGGGTGGTCAGCCCCAGCATTTT	CASSPRDRGGQPQHF
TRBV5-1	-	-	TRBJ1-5	TGCGCCAGCAGCTTGGGTCAAAGCAATCAGCCCCAGCATTTT	CASSLGQSNQPQHF
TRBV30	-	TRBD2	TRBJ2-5	TGTGCCTGGAGTCGCGGGAGGTCCTACCCCGCCCAAGAGACCCAGTACTTC	CAWSRGRSYPAQETQYF
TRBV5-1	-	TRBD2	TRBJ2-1	TGCGCCAGCAGCACAACGGGACTAGCGGGAGCTGAGCAGTTCTTC	CASSTTGLAGAEQFF
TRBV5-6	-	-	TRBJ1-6	TGTGCCAGCAGCTTGGTTGGGGGCTCTAATTCACCCCTCCACTTT	CASSLVGGSNSPLHF
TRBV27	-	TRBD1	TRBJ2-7	TGTGCCAGCTCCACCCCCGGGACAGGGGGCTACGAGCAGTACTTC	CASSTPGTGGYEQYF
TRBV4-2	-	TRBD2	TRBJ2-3	TGTGCCAGCAGCCAAACACTAGCGGGGGGGCCATTTGGCACAGATACGCAGTATTTT	CASSQTLAGGPFGTDTQYF
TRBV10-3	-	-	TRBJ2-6	TGTGCCATCAGTGAGTCTCGGGGAAGGGTCTCTGGGGCCAACGTCCTGACTTTC	CAISESRGRVSGANVLTF
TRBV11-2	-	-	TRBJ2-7	TGTGCCAGCAGCTTAGACCCCCTTCCTACGACAGGAGCCTACGAGCAGTACTTC	CASSLDPLPTTGAYEQYF
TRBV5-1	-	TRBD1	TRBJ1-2	TGCGCCAGCAGCCTCGGACAGGGGGATGGCTACACCTTC	CASSLGQGDGYTF
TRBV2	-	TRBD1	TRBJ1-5	TGTGCCAGCAGTGAGACAGGGCACAATCAGCCCCAGCATTTT	CASSETGHNQPQHF
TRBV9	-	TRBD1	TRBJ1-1	TGTGCCAGCAGCGTAAGGACAGGGGCGAACACTGAAGCTTTCTTT	CASSVRTGANTEAFF
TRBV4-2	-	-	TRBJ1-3	TGTGCCAGCAGCCAAGACCCGCCATCGACAGGCTCTGGAAACACCATATATTTT	CASSQDPPSTGSGNTIYF
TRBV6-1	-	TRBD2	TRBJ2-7	TGTGCCAGCAAACCGGCTAGCGGGAGTTACGAGCAGTACTTC	CASKPASGSYEQYF
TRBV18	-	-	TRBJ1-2	TGTGCCAGCTCCTCCGGGGGGCAGGATGGCTACACCTTC	CASSSGGQDGYTF
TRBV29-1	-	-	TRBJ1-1	TGCAGCGTTGTACGAGGGTTTGCCGAAGCTTTCTTT	CSVVRGFAEAFF
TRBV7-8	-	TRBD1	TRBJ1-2	TGTGCCAGCAGCTTAGGGACAGGGGGCTCCTACACCTTC	CASSLGTGGSYTF
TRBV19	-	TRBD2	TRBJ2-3	TGTGCCAGTAATAAGCGGGAGGCCGGGGCAGATACGCAGTATTTT	CASNKREAGADTQYF
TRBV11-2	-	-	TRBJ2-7	TGTGCCAGCAGCTTTGCCCAGGGTCTTTACGAGCAGTACTTC	CASSFAQGLYEQYF
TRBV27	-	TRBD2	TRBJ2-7	TGTGCCAGCAGTCTAGCGGGATCCTCCTACGAGCAGTACTTC	CASSLAGSSYEQYF
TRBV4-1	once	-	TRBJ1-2	TGCGCCAGCAGCCAAGACAGACTTATCGCTGGCTACACCTTC	CASSQDRLIAGYTF
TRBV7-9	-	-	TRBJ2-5	TGTGCCAGCAGCTTTTTGGAGGAGACCCAGTACTTC	CASSFLEETQYF
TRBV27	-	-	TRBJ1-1	TGTGCCAGCAGTTTCGGGCGGGGCGCGGACACTGAAGCTTTCTTT	CASSFGRGADTEAFF
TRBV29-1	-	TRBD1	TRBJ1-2	TGCAGCGTTGAAACCGGGACAGGAAACTATGGCTACACCTTC	CSVETGTGNYGYTF
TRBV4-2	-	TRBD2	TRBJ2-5	TGTGCCAGCAGCCAAGATACTAGCGGGAAAGAGACCCAGTACTTC	CASSQDTSGKETQYF
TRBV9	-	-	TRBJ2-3	TGTGCCAGCAGCGTAGGTGGGGCTAGTTATCTGGATACGCAGTATTTT	CASSVGGASYLDTQYF
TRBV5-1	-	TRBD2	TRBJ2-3	TGCGCCAGCAGCTTCGCGGGGGATAGCACAGATACGCAGTATTTT	CASSFAGDSTDTQYF
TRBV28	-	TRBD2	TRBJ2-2	TGTGCCAGCAGGGAAGGGAGGGACACCGGGGAGCTGTTTTTT	CASREGRDTGELFF
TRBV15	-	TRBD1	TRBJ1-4	TGTGCCACCAGGGTCGGACAGGGGTTGGGGAAACTGTTTTTT	CATRVGQGLGKLFF
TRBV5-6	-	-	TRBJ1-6	TGTGCCAGCAGCCCAGGAAATTCACCCCTCCACTTT	CASSPGNSPLHF
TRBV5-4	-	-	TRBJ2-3	TGTGCCAGCAGCTTTGGCCCCCCAGGGTCAGGGCCGGATACGCAGTATTTT	CASSFGPPGSGPDTQYF
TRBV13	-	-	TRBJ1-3	TGTGCCAGCAGACAGGCCCCAGGAAACACCATATATTTT	CASRQAPGNTIYF
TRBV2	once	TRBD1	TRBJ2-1	TGTGCCAGTCGGGGACAGGGGACCACCTACAATGAGCAGTTCTTC	CASRGQGTTYNEQFF
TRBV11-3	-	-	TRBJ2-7	TGTGCCAGCAGCCGCAGGGAACCCTACGAGCAGTACTTC	CASSRREPYEQYF
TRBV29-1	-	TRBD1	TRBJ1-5	TGCAGCGCCCAATGGGGCAGGGGGCAAGGGCAGCCCCAGCATTTT	CSAQWGRGQGQPQHF
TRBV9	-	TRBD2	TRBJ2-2	TGTGCCAGCAGCGTAGGGCTAGCGGGGAACACCGGGGAGCTGTTTTTT	CASSVGLAGNTGELFF
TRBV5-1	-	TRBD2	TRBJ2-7	TGCGCCAGCAGCTTGGTGGGACTAGCGCTTACGAGCTCCTACGAGCAGTACTTC	CASSLVGLALTSSYEQYF
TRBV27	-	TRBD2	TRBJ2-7	TGTGCCAGCAGTTCTCGGACTAGCGGGGGGCCCCCCTACGAGCAGTACTTC	CASSSRTSGGPPYEQYF
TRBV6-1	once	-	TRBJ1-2	TGTGCCAGCAGTGAAGCACGGAGCTTCTATGGCTACACCTTC	CASSEARSFYGYTF
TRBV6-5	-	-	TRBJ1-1	TGTGCCAGCAGGTCAATCGGGGGGAACACTGAAGCTTTCTTT	CASRSIGGNTEAFF
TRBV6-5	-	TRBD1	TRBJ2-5	TGTGCCAGCAGGGTGACAGGGGCCCAAGAGACCCAGTACTTC	CASRVTGAQETQYF
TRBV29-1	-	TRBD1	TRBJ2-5	TGCAGCGCTGCGAAGTCCGGGACAGGGGTCCAAGAGACCCAGTACTTC	CSAAKSGTGVQETQYF
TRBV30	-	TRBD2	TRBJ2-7	TGTGCCTGGAGTACTAGCGGAACCACTACGGAGTACTTC	CAWSTSGTTTEYF
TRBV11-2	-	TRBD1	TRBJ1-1	TGTGCCAGCAGCGCCCCGAGGGGGCTGAACACTGAAGCTTTCTTT	CASSAPRGLNTEAFF
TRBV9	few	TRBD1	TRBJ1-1	TGTGCCAGCAGCGTACGTACGGGACAGGGATACACTGAAGCTTTCTTT	CASSVRTGQGYTEAFF
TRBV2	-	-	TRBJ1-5	TGTGCCAGCAGTTTGCAGGGGCATCAGCCCCAGCATTTT	CASSLQGHQPQHF